The present T cell receptor (beta chain) was sequenced within a study of blood T cell repertoires in COVID-19. Study summary: The samples span acute and convalescent COVID-19 from the United States, Italy and Spain. T cells, B-cell-depleted T cells, or PBMCs supplied cDNA or gDNA.

Per the authors' pipeline: Amplification of reference gene primers was used by the study to estimate nucleated cell counts. Using immunoSEQ multiplex PCR, the repertoire was profiled, and TCRdb retains in-frame clones only, with some absent. That table is the source of V, J and clone size, and D and trimming were worked out from the DNA. The sample has about 40,000 clones; around 86% are singletons. CDR1 is SGHNT and CDR2 is YENEEA in the germline V gene. Trimming removed 3 bases at V and 0 bases at J, with 12 bases between. This CDR3 has 17 residues. The sequence was obtained from a man aged 45-60 years with active COVID-19. This chain connects TRBV11-3 to TRBJ1-6; D is unresolved. Specimen: peripheral blood. The CDR3 sequence is CASSFKTPNSYNSPLHF. The CDR3 DNA sequence: TGTGCCAGCAGCTTTAAGACTCCGAACTCCTATAATTCACCCCTCCACTTT. The full variable domain, completed using reference TRBV11-3 and TRBJ1-6, is EAGVVQSPRYKIIEKKQPVAFWCNPISGHNTLYWYLQNLGQGPELLIRYENEEAVDDSQLPKDRFSAERLKGVDSTLKIQPAELGDSAVYLCASSFKTPNSYNSPLHFGNGTRLTVT.